Listed below are T cell receptor beta chains from one sample, sequenced in a study of CD8+ T cells in alopecia areata. Measured with immunoSEQ multiplex PCR; TCRdb has only the in-frame clones, and not every one. The sample comprises about 20,000 clones, 60% to 70% of which are singletons, and 4.5% rests with the top ten. Sample: CD4+ Tregs sorted from blood. The receptors stem from a human donor with alopecia areata. The CDR3 runs from the conserved cysteine through the conserved F or W. The D gene is left open where the match is weak. Size tells how often a clone was seen (once, few, many) or the class of an expanded clone, and some rows leave it out.

TRBD1	few	TRBV29-1	TRBJ2-7	CSAGDRGINEQYF	TGCAGCGCTGGGGACAGGGGTATAAACGAGCAGTACTTC
-	-	TRBV9	TRBJ2-2	CASSIGTTNTGELFF	TGTGCCAGCAGTATTGGGACCACGAACACCGGGGAGCTGTTTTTT
TRBD1	once	TRBV6-6	TRBJ2-7	CASSSRGGASYEQYF	TGTGCCAGCAGTTCTCGAGGGGGCGCCTCCTACGAGCAGTACTTC
TRBD1	few	TRBV18	TRBJ2-7	CASSPRGQGAYEQYF	TGTGCCAGCTCACCAAGGGGACAGGGGGCCTACGAGCAGTACTTC
-	once	TRBV6-6	TRBJ1-2	CASSYTGDLGGYTF	TGTGCCAGCAGTTACACGGGGGACTTGGGCGGCTACACCTTC
-	-	TRBV18	TRBJ1-2	CASSPPTEGYTF	TGTGCCAGCTCACCACCGACCGAAGGCTACACCTTC
TRBD1	-	TRBV5-1	TRBJ2-2	CASSLETGFTGELFF	TGCGCCAGCAGCTTGGAGACAGGGTTCACCGGGGAGCTGTTTTTT
-	-	TRBV10-3	TRBJ2-7	CAIRAEDFEQYF	TGTGCCATCAGAGCGGAGGACTTCGAGCAGTACTTC
-	-	TRBV29-1	TRBJ2-1	CSARAGYSYNEQFF	TGCAGCGCTAGAGCAGGGTATAGCTACAATGAGCAGTTCTTC
TRBD2	-	TRBV15	TRBJ2-1	CATSKSGVLEQFF	TGTGCCACCAGCAAAAGCGGGGTCCTTGAGCAGTTCTTC
TRBD1	-	TRBV27	TRBJ1-5	CASRGTANQPQHF	TGTGCCAGCAGGGGGACAGCAAATCAGCCCCAGCATTTT
TRBD1	few	TRBV28	TRBJ1-1	CASSSGGAEAFF	TGTGCCAGCAGCTCAGGGGGTGCTGAAGCTTTCTTT
-	few	TRBV25-1	TRBJ1-6	CASSDWTLALLRF	TGTGCCAGCAGTGACTGGACGTTAGCACTTTTACGCTTT
-	few	TRBV5-8	TRBJ2-1	CASSSTFANNEQFF	TGTGCCAGCAGCTCAACCTTCGCAAACAATGAGCAGTTCTTC
-	-	TRBV18	TRBJ1-1	CASSPRPMNTEAFF	TGTGCCAGCTCACCAAGGCCCATGAACACTGAAGCTTTCTTT
TRBD1	-	TRBV6-5	TRBJ1-2	CATHGTGKGYGYTF	TGTGCCACCCACGGGACAGGGAAAGGCTATGGCTACACCTTC
TRBD2	-	TRBV7-7	TRBJ2-1	CASSLAGVNEQFF	TGTGCTAGCAGCTTAGCGGGGGTCAATGAGCAGTTCTTC
TRBD1	-	TRBV29-1	TRBJ2-7	CSGGQGVTYEQYF	TGCAGCGGAGGACAGGGGGTTACCTACGAGCAGTACTTC
TRBD1	-	TRBV2	TRBJ2-1	CASSTWTGNEQFF	TGTGCCAGCAGTACCTGGACAGGTAATGAGCAGTTCTTC
TRBD2	-	TRBV5-4	TRBJ2-5	CASSLVSGGQETQYF	TGTGCCAGCAGCTTGGTTAGCGGGGGACAAGAGACCCAGTACTTC
-	-	TRBV6-5	TRBJ2-7	CASSYSPLPLTYEQYF	TGTGCCAGCAGTTACTCGCCTCTTCCCTTAACCTACGAGCAGTACTTC
TRBD1	-	TRBV7-8	TRBJ1-1	CASSTWTGRGTEAFF	TGTGCCAGCAGCACGTGGACAGGAAGAGGAACTGAAGCTTTCTTT
-	-	TRBV11-2	TRBJ1-1	CASSSYREEGNTEAFF	TGTGCCAGCAGCTCTTACAGGGAAGAGGGGAACACTGAAGCTTTCTTT
TRBD1	-	TRBV6-6	TRBJ2-7	CASSYSPGTETYEQYF	TGTGCCAGCAGTTACTCACCCGGGACAGAGACCTACGAGCAGTACTTC
TRBD2	-	TRBV5-1	TRBJ2-1	CASSLGLAGYNEQFF	TGCGCCAGCAGCTTGGGACTAGCGGGGTACAATGAGCAGTTCTTC
-	once	TRBV28	TRBJ2-1	CASSFEVLASNEQFF	TGTGCCAGCAGTTTTGAGGTTCTAGCTAGCAATGAGCAGTTCTTC
TRBD1	once	TRBV6-6	TRBJ1-5	CASSPLGQINQPQHF	TGTGCCAGCAGTCCCTTGGGACAGATCAATCAGCCCCAGCATTTT
-	-	TRBV25-1	TRBJ1-1	CASIDFIGAGAFF	TGTGCCAGCATTGACTTTATAGGCGCAGGAGCTTTCTTT
-	-	TRBV14	TRBJ1-1	CASSQGTGMRQF	TGTGCCAGCAGCCAAGGAACCGGGATGAGACAGTTT
-	-	TRBV11-3	TRBJ1-2	CASSPGRGSYGYTF	TGTGCCAGCAGCCCGGGACGGGGCAGCTATGGCTACACCTTC
TRBD1	-	TRBV7-3	TRBJ2-5	CASSFSTGPGQTQYF	TGTGCCAGCAGCTTTTCGACAGGGCCGGGGCAGACCCAGTACTTC
-	-	TRBV12-5	TRBJ1-1	CASGLANRVAFF	TGTGCTAGTGGTTTGGCCAACAGGGTAGCTTTCTTT
-	few	TRBV29-1	TRBJ2-7	CSVGGRTSYEQYF	TGCAGCGTTGGAGGGAGGACGTCCTACGAGCAGTACTTC
-	few	TRBV18	TRBJ2-1	CASSLRVGSSYNEQFF	TGTGCCAGCTCCCTTAGAGTGGGAAGCTCCTACAATGAGCAGTTCTTC
-	-	TRBV28	TRBJ1-5	CASITTGTGQPQHF	TGTGCCAGCATCACCACGGGCACGGGGCAGCCCCAGCATTTT
-	-	TRBV7-2	TRBJ2-7	CASTPMEGGYEQYF	TGTGCCAGCACCCCCATGGAGGGGGGATACGAGCAGTACTTC
-	-	TRBV18	TRBJ2-3	CASSPADTQYF	TGTGCCAGCTCACCGGCAGATACGCAGTATTTT
TRBD1	few	TRBV6-1	TRBJ1-2	CASRPPGTGYGYTF	TGTGCCAGCAGACCTCCCGGGACAGGGTATGGCTACACCTTC
-	-	TRBV30	TRBJ2-1	CAGWVAEQFF	TGTGCCGGCTGGGTAGCGGAGCAGTTCTTC
TRBD1	-	TRBV28	TRBJ1-5	CASGPGQPLYSNQPQHF	TGTGCCAGCGGACCGGGACAGCCCCTATATAGCAATCAGCCCCAGCATTTT
-	-	TRBV11-3	TRBJ1-2	CASSLFPDSSGYTF	TGTGCCAGCAGCTTGTTCCCGGACTCGAGTGGCTACACCTTC
TRBD2	-	TRBV10-2	TRBJ2-5	CATGTTNYQETQYF	TGCGCCACCGGGACTACCAATTACCAAGAGACCCAGTACTTC